Below are 9 T cell receptor beta chains sequenced from a single sample in a study of molecular identifiers for immune sequencing clone quantification. TCRdb reprocessed the PCR reads via MiXCR and lists one record per CDR3 protein. The data contain approximately 550,000 distinct CDR3 sequences, roughly 23% of them singletons. The source material was naive CD8+ T cells from blood, with Jurkat cell RNA spiked in. Subset given: FACS-sorted CD8+CD4-CCR7+CD45RA+ naive T cells. These receptors all come from a human donor in good health. Some libraries in this study had Jurkat cell RNA spiked in.

This clonotype was seen a handful of times. The rearrangement links TRBV15 to TRBJ2-3; D uncertain. V was cut by 1 base and J by 4 bases, with 9 bases left in between. Germline CDR1 and CDR2: LNHNV and YYDKDF (reference sequence). The CDR3 runs to 14 residues. The CDR3: CATSRVGDPDTQYF. The DNA for the CDR3 is TGTGCCACCAGCAGAGTTGGGGATCCAGATACGCAGTATTTT.

The sample holds a few counts of this clonotype. V is TRBV7-6 and J is TRBJ2-3; possible D gene TRBD2, 6 bases. V lost 0 bases, J lost 6 bases, and 10 bases lay in between. The germline V gene has CDR1 SGHVS and CDR2 FNYEAQ. The CDR3 is 14 residues long. CDR3 sequence: CASSLAASEDTQYF. Written as DNA, the CDR3 is TGTGCCAGCAGCTTAGCGGCTAGCGAGGATACGCAGTATTTT.

This clonotype has ten or more counts. This chain joins TRBV28 and TRBJ1-1; 11 bases line up with TRBD1. The CDR3 covers 15 residues. Trimming cost V 6 bases and J 0 bases; bases outside gene matches: 3. Looked up from germline, CDR1 is MDHEN and CDR2 is SYDVKM. CDR3 sequence (DNA): TGTGCCAGCAGCGGACAGGGGGCGTTGAACACTGAAGCTTTCTTT. Translated, it gives CASSGQGALNTEAFF.

This clonotype came up a few times. This chain connects TRBV9 to TRBJ2-3; tentatively, D is TRBD2 (6 bases). This CDR3 is 15 amino acids long. Trimming left V 4 bases short and J 0 bases short, with 12 bases between. Germline values: CDR1 SGDLS, CDR2 YYNGEE. As DNA, the CDR3 is TGTGCCAGCAGCTGGGACTCGGGCAGCACAGATACGCAGTATTTT. As protein: CASSWDSGSTDTQYF.

This clonotype was counted ten times or more. This chain uses TRBV12-3 or TRBV12-4 with TRBJ2-7; D is uncertain. The CDR3 runs to 13 residues. The ends were cut back, 6 bases at V and 3 bases at J, with 12 bases in the middle. For the CDR3, the DNA is TGTGCCAGCAGCCCTCAAGGGTTCTACGAGCAGTACTTC. Translation gives CASSPQGFYEQYF.

As for this clonotype: Just one base apart from a much larger clone, this may be a read error. The chain couples TRBV20-1 to TRBJ2-7; possibly TRBD1 for D (6 bases). The V gene's germline CDR1 is DFQATT and CDR2 SNEGSKA (reference sequence). The CDR3 totals 12 residues. DNA for the CDR3: TGCAGTGCTAGTGAACAGGGATACGAGCGGTACTTC. As protein: CSASEQGYERYF.

The chain employs TRBV19 and TRBJ2-7; D is perhaps TRBD2 (6 bases). The V end was cut by 3 bases, the J end by 2 bases, with 11 bases between. CDR3 length equals 14 residues. Germline-derived CDR1 and CDR2 are LNHDA and SQIVND (reference sequence). CDR3 region: CASSIGGVPYEQYF. The CDR3 bases are TGTGCCAGTAGTATCGGGGGTGTCCCCTACGAGCAGTACTTC.

V usage is TRBV19 and J usage is TRBJ2-3, with no clear D. The CDR3 contains 12 residues. Germline values: CDR1 LNHDA, CDR2 SQIVND (reference sequence). V lost 2 bases to trimming and J lost 4 bases, with 4 bases between them. The CDR3 region is CASSIRADTQYF. CDR3 nucleotide sequence: TGTGCCAGTAGTATACGGGCAGATACGCAGTATTTT.

The J gene is TRBJ2-1, the V gene TRBV9; D may be TRBD2 (5 bases). The V end was cut by 7 bases, the J end by 5 bases, with 16 bases between. This CDR3 has 14 residues. Per germline, CDR1 SGDLS and CDR2 YYNGEE. The CDR3 protein is CASFTGKPNNEQFF. CDR3 nucleotide sequence: TGTGCCAGCTTCACGGGGAAGCCGAACAATGAGCAGTTCTTC.